This paragraph covers one TCR beta chain sequence. Antigen specificity is unknown. The CDR3 consists of 15 residues. Between the trimmed V and J ends, which lost 5 bases and 0 bases, there was a span of 11 bases. CDR1 MNHNY and CDR2 SVGAGI come from the germline V gene (reference sequence). The sample is drawn from a study of blood T cells in healthy people across ages. Points from the study as a whole: Naive T cell percentage showed a strong correlation with the diversity of TCR beta.

Isolated per sample were at least 7 million PBMCs. Then a second PCR, running about 6 to 11 cycles, was carried out with a sample-barcoded 5' primer and a J-beta primer mix. Each TCR beta cDNA got a 12-nucleotide random molecular identifier. Every sample gave at least 2.5 million paired-end reads containing CDR3. TCRdb re-analysed the 5' RACE reads in MiXCR, keeping a single row per CDR3 protein. The data show approximately 780,000 distinct CDR3 sequences, approximately 24% seen once. A further study also used this sample, focusing on T cells of mothers and their children.

The sequencing sample was made of blood. This receptor was identified in a boy younger than 18 in good health. The V call is TRBV6-6, the J call TRBJ1-3; D is uncertain. CDR3 nucleotide sequence: TGTGCCAGCAGTCAAGGGTCCCCCTCTGGAAACACCATATATTTT. It codes for CASSQGSPSGNTIYF.